This T cell receptor (beta chain) was sequenced in a study of human T cells and chemical hapten exposure listed by TCRdb under 2021. Looking at the study overall: For sensitization, 2% DPC in acetone was applied to an approximately 2 cm by approximately 2 cm area of upper inner arm skin. Patch tests used Finn chambers with 0.01% DPC on the upper back, scored after 6 days by International Contact Dermatitis Research Group standards. In alopecia patients, the study followed how the peripheral blood TCR repertoire changed in vivo over primary and secondary sensitization to diphenylcyclopropenone (DPC), a hapten. Blood samples were taken from patients before sensitization (week 0) and then at 2, 6 and about 24 weeks after DPC sensitization. Libraries were pooled for sequencing, and variation in per-sample TCR yields was attributed mainly to small differences in library volumes within the pool. Alopecia areata with under or over 50% scalp involvement, alopecia totalis and alopecia universalis were represented in the patient cohort, which was mostly female. Patients additionally received weekly therapeutic DPC doses to the scalp throughout the approximately 25-week study period. For TCR sequencing, blood came from 25 to 35 alopecia patients at anywhere from one to four time points (pre-sensitization, 2, 6 and 24 weeks).

Many counts were recorded for this clonotype. There is no known antigen for this receptor. No base quality values were provided; no much bigger clone lies one nucleotide off. Overall results and qualifications from the work: No change with DPC sensitization was found in the number of TCRs above 1 in 1000 frequency, and no evidence of global repertoire structure alterations was found. The number of PT1 expanded TCRs positively correlated with patch test score, significant at thresholds 8, 16 and 32 but not 4. After repeated subsampling, changes were observed in the strength of the expansion versus patch-test correlation and in the threshold at which the correlation became significant. Compared with pre-sensitization or healthy control sets, expanded TCRs formed significantly more large CDR3 similarity clusters, which is consistent with antigen-driven responses. Because all patients had alopecia, a presumed autoimmune disease, the immune response of the patients might differ from that of healthy individuals.

The trim is 1 base for V and 9 bases for J, with a gap of 13 bases between the germline ends. CDR1 is given as LNHNV and CDR2 as YYDKDF, both from the germline V gene (reference sequence). The CDR3 runs 14 residues from the cysteine to the phenylalanine. This entry keeps only the CDR3 DNA: 42 bases, framed from base 1. The library was made by RACE. TCRdb shows the sequencer as NextSeq 500. During library preparation, unique molecular identifiers were attached to individual cDNA molecules so that TCRs could be counted in a quantitative, reproducible way. Each blood RNA sample was used to sequence both TCR alpha and TCR beta chains. In the source study's methods: Samples had a median of roughly 100,000 TCRs, with a range from about 23,224 to 750,000. The Decombinator software suite was used to annotate V, J and CDR3 in the TCR reads. For PS versus PT1 abundance plots, all samples were subsampled to the same number of TCRs (28,000). TCRs were defined as expanded if absent before sensitization and observed at least eight times at the 2-week time point. In TCRdb, the public reads were trimmed at Q25 with fastp and aligned with MiXCR, with productive beta chains retained. CDR3 protein duplicates are merged, each entry listing the most common genes and DNA. The V and J calls shown here were made by TCRdb, not taken from the authors' results. The sample table records about 84,000 distinct CDR3 sequences; 8.5% to 12% of these occur just once. The top ten hold 4.5% to 5% of the sample.

According to the study, the label for this sample's time point signals: patch test 2, 6 weeks after DPC sensitization. Read against the paper, the sample's treatment or condition label means: therapeutic diphenylcyclopropenone sensitization with weekly scalp DPC. At each patch-test visit, blood was drawn before the patch test was applied. To be eligible, patients had to be aged 18 to 70, diagnosed with alopecia and judged suitable for DPC therapy, while pregnant patients were excluded. Total RNA was extracted from unfractionated whole blood that had been collected in Tempus Blood RNA tubes. Recombination linked TRBV15 to TRBJ2-1; TRBD2 is possibly the D segment (6 matching bases). The TCR was taken from a woman between 50 and 59 years old with alopecia areata. Some clones in this sample may be carry-over from other donors' samples. The specimen was whole blood, collected in connection with sensitization to the hapten diphenylcyclopropenone (DPC). The DNA sequence reads TGTGCCACCAGCAGAGGGAGGGCTGGGGGTGAGCAGTTCTTC. Translated, this is CATSRGRAGGEQFF.